These T cell receptor beta chains were read from a single sample in a study of T-cell memory formation after mild COVID-19. TCRdb used MiXCR to reprocess the 5' RACE reads, holding one entry per CDR3 protein. The sample holds around 320,000 distinct CDR3 sequences; roughly 21% are singletons and the top ten take around 20%. Sequencing was carried out using PBMCs or a T cell subset sorted from them (not recorded which). The receptors derive from a man younger than 35 who had mild COVID-19 (a few samples of this study predate the infection). Cell type and time point are not known. Both conserved end residues are trimmed from each CDR3.

cdr3_aa v_call
ASSARGVLGSPLH TRBV9
SARDMTGGQETQY TRBV20-1
ASSSGQAPRASYGYT TRBV7-9
ASSPETGIQETQY TRBV4-2
ASSHRGGTYEQY TRBV4-1
ASSLMQYEKLF TRBV12-3/TRBV12-4
ASSYSSGGANEQF TRBV6-5
ASSARWSLNTEAF TRBV7-2
ASSLWAGGATNEQF TRBV4-3
ASSRSVSGANVLT TRBV12-3/TRBV12-4
ASSDGIDGYT TRBV25-1
ASSLGPSGDGEKLF TRBV5-1
SAKPGLQGDTQY TRBV20-1
ASTLGAGEGTQY TRBV12-3/TRBV12-4
ASRQDTSSTDTQY TRBV5-1
ASSSLGSGANVLT TRBV5-1
ASSLRAAGKLF TRBV7-2
ASSADHRGETQY TRBV12-3/TRBV12-4
ASSGPGGNSPLH TRBV6-1
ASSSVPKNGKETQY TRBV7-8
ASSQGLRVGVAPETQY TRBV4-1
ASSLGVASGGGETQY TRBV5-1
ASSVVDSYNEQF TRBV9
ASSVGLTRSYNSPLH TRBV9
ASSQFSSPYNEQF TRBV4-1
ASLRQAGNTEAF TRBV6-5
ASSLFRTGRSYEQY TRBV4-2
ASGRGDTEAF TRBV12-5
ASSPLTGALGGYT TRBV7-9
ASSYRGGHHTEAF TRBV6-2/TRBV6-3